The 25 T cell receptor beta chains below were found in one sample sequenced in a study of beta chain features in type 1 diabetes. The antigens of these receptors remain unknown. Sequenced material consisted of expressed TCRB transcripts (all of the isolated RNA was reverse transcribed). Method: immunoSEQ multiplex PCR; TCRdb's copy keeps in-frame clones and lacks some. The sample lists around 300,000 clones; roughly 15% were seen once. Study-level results: In every one of the four CD4+ subsets, TCRB CDR3s were moderately but significantly shorter in Type 1 diabetes patients.

Sequenced input: naive CD4+ T cells from blood. The receptors were sampled from a man aged 18 to 29 with type 1 diabetes.

This rearrangement joins TRBV6-5 to TRBJ2-7; 10 bases are shared with TRBD2. The CDR3 runs to 16 residues. V lost 3 bases, J lost 2 bases, and 7 bases stayed unmatched. In germline, CDR1 is MNHEY, CDR2 SVGAGI. The DNA of the CDR3 is TGTGCCAGCAGTTATCACCGGACTAGCGGTACCTACGAGCAGTACTTC. Protein product: CASSYHRTSGTYEQYF.

This sequence joins TRBV4-1 and TRBJ2-1; TRBD2 might be the D (6 bases). The CDR3 spans 17 residues. V lost 1 base to trimming and J lost 0 bases, with 13 bases between them. Germline V gives CDR1 MGHRA, CDR2 YSYEKL. The CDR3, as DNA: TGCGCCAGCAGCCAAGTTCCCATCGGGAGCTCCTACAATGAGCAGTTCTTC. Its protein is CASSQVPIGSSYNEQFF.

The rearrangement uses TRBV5-1 and TRBJ2-5, with D possibly TRBD2 on 5 matching bases. Germline values: CDR1 SGHRS, CDR2 YFSETQ. Trimming took 7 bases from V and 5 from J, leaving 21 bases between them. The CDR3 consists of 15 residues. Here the CDR3 DNA reads TGCGCCAGCGCCACCGGAGAAGGAGGTGGCGAGACCCAGTACTTC. Residues: CASATGEGGGETQYF.

This clone has only a few counts. This chain links TRBV6-6 with TRBJ2-6, with a weak D call TRBD1 (8 bases). Germline CDR1 is MNHNY and CDR2 is SVGAGI (reference sequence). Trimming removed 10 bases at V and 0 bases at J, with 16 bases between. The CDR3 covers 16 residues. CDR3 nucleotide sequence: TGTGCCATACCACAGGGGGGGAGCTCTGGGGCCAACGTCCTGACTTTC. Translated, it gives CAIPQGGSSGANVLTF.

The chain carries TRBV7-2 and TRBJ2-4; maybe TRBD1 (6 bases). The CDR3 consists of 14 residues. Germline V gene data show CDR1 as SGHTA and CDR2 as FQGNSA. V was clipped by 6 bases and J by 7 bases, with 16 bases between them. The CDR3 here is CASRPAGTPNIQYF. The CDR3 bases are TGTGCCAGCAGACCTGCCGGGACACCCAACATTCAGTACTTC.

This clone turned up a few times. V usage is TRBV4-3 and J usage is TRBJ2-1, with 11 bases aligning to TRBD1. J was trimmed by 8 bases and V by 0 bases; bases with no gene match: 6. CDR3 length equals 16 residues. Germline V gene data show CDR1 as LGHNA and CDR2 as YSLEER. The CDR3 coding sequence is TGCGCCAGCAGCCAAGATCTGGGACAGGGGGGGTATGAGCAGTTCTTC. Protein product: CASSQDLGQGGYEQFF.

The chain employs TRBV9 and TRBJ1-3, with D perhaps TRBD1 (6 bases). This CDR3 has 15 residues. The V gene lost 2 bases and the J gene lost 5 bases, with 14 bases spanning the gap. The germline CDR1 and CDR2 sequences are SGDLS and YYNGEE. The DNA of the CDR3 is TGTGCCAGCAGCGTCCTCCCGACAGGCAGAAACACCATATATTTT. This sequence encodes CASSVLPTGRNTIYF. The full variable domain, its missing parts supplied by reference TRBV9 and TRBJ1-3, is DSGVTQTPKHLITATGQRVTLRCSPRSGDLSVYWYQQSLDQGLQFLIQYYNGEERAKGNILERFSAQQFPDLHSELNLSSLELGDSALYFCASSVLPTGRNTIYFGEGSWLTVV.

The V call is TRBV29-1, the J call TRBJ2-3; D is perhaps TRBD1 (6 bases). Germline V gene lookup returns CDR1 SQVTM and CDR2 ANQGSEA. V was cut by 5 bases and J by 3 bases, with 12 bases left in between. The CDR3 contains 13 residues. CDR3 region: CSVRGGRTDTQYF. Here the CDR3 DNA reads TGCAGCGTTCGAGGGGGAAGGACAGATACGCAGTATTTT.

The chain recombines TRBV4-3 with TRBJ1-2; D call uncertain. CDR3 length: 16 amino acids. The V gene lost 0 bases and the J gene lost 3 bases, with 14 bases spanning the gap. Germline V gene lookup returns CDR1 LGHNA and CDR2 YSLEER. The CDR3 bases are TGCGCCAGCAGCCAAGATCCGGGTAGAGAGGACTATGGCTACACCTTC. It yields the protein CASSQDPGREDYGYTF.

This clone has a handful of counts. The J gene is TRBJ2-2, the V gene TRBV7-9; 7 positions match TRBD1. Trimming at V came to 4 bases and at J to 4 bases, leaving 9 bases not matched to a gene. This CDR3 is built from 16 residues. Per the germline V gene, CDR1 is SEHNR and CDR2 is FQNEAQ (reference sequence). The CDR3 sequence: CASSYIPGQTTGELFF. CDR3 in DNA: TGTGCCAGCAGCTATATTCCGGGACAGACCACCGGGGAGCTGTTTTTT.

The V gene is TRBV4-3, the J gene TRBJ2-2, with 10 bases identical to TRBD1. The CDR3 runs to 14 residues. The ends lost 4 bases at V and 5 bases at J; junction bases unmatched: 1. Germline V gene data show CDR1 as LGHNA and CDR2 as YSLEER. The CDR3 region has the DNA TGCGCCAGCAGCCCGGGACAGGGGACCGGGGAGCTGTTTTTT. Its protein is CASSPGQGTGELFF.

The genes are TRBV9 and TRBJ2-3; 7 bases align to TRBD2. Germline-derived CDR1 and CDR2 are SGDLS and YYNGEE. The J segment lost 0 bases and the V segment lost 3 bases, leaving 4 bases of the junction unmatched. This CDR3 is built from 15 residues. Here the CDR3 DNA reads TGTGCCAGCAGCGCCAGCGGGAAGAGCACAGATACGCAGTATTTT. This translates into CASSASGKSTDTQYF.

The J gene is TRBJ2-1, the V gene TRBV29-1; 9 bases match TRBD1. Germline V gives CDR1 SQVTM, CDR2 ANQGSEA. The CDR3 runs 13 residues. The ends lost 7 bases at V and 8 bases at J; junction bases unmatched: 9. CDR3 in DNA: TGCAGCGCTGGACAGGGGCGTGGGTATGAGCAGTTCTTC. This codes for CSAGQGRGYEQFF.

The chain employs TRBV28 and TRBJ2-1, with 9 bases fitting TRBD1. The J segment lost 4 bases and the V segment lost 6 bases, leaving 4 bases of the junction unmatched. The CDR3 is 14 amino acids. Germline V lookup: CDR1 MDHEN, CDR2 SYDVKM. The CDR3 is CASSSGTGYNEQFF. In DNA, the CDR3 is TGTGCCAGCAGCTCCGGGACAGGGTACAATGAGCAGTTCTTC.

The chain has TRBV27 and TRBJ2-1, with 10 bases aligning to TRBD2. Germline CDR1 reads MNHEY; CDR2 reads SMNVEV (reference sequence). The CDR3 runs 16 residues. The V and J ends lost 7 bases and 1 base, in that order; junction bases with no gene match: 7. The CDR3 sequence: CASKVSGGLSYNEQFF. CDR3 coding DNA: TGTGCCAGCAAAGTTAGCGGGGGGCTGTCCTACAATGAGCAGTTCTTC.

The chain joins TRBV6-5 to TRBJ2-7; 7 bases are a match to TRBD1. From germline, CDR1 is MNHEY and CDR2 SVGAGI. J was trimmed by 1 base and V by 0 bases; bases with no gene match: 3. The CDR3 has 15 residues. CDR3 DNA: TGTGCCAGCAGTTACTCTGGACAGGTTTCCTACGAGCAGTACTTC. Its protein is CASSYSGQVSYEQYF.

This clone was seen a handful of times. J is TRBJ2-7 and V is TRBV30, with 7 bases lining up with TRBD2. This CDR3 contains 13 residues. The germline CDR1 and CDR2 sequences are GTSNPN and SVGIG (reference sequence). The ends lost 2 bases at V and 7 bases at J; junction bases unmatched: 8. CDR3 sequence reads: CAWSPQGRGEQYF. The CDR3 DNA sequence: TGTGCCTGGAGTCCGCAAGGGCGGGGGGAGCAGTACTTC.

The rearrangement uses TRBV19 and TRBJ2-3; 7 bases align to TRBD2. Per the germline V gene, CDR1 is LNHDA and CDR2 is SQIVND (reference sequence). The CDR3 length is 14 residues. J was trimmed by 0 bases and V by 6 bases; bases with no gene match: 3. The DNA of the CDR3 is TGTGCCAGTAGCGGGAGGACTAGCACAGATACGCAGTATTTT. It translates to CASSGRTSTDTQYF. Together with reference TRBV19 and TRBJ2-3, the CDR3 gives the full variable domain: DGGITQSPKYLFRKEGQNVTLSCEQNLNHDAMYWYRQDPGQGLRLIYYSQIVNDFQKGDIAEGYSVSREKKESFPLTVTSAQKNPTAFYLCASSGRTSTDTQYFGPGTRLTVL.

The table lists this clone with a few counts. The rearrangement links TRBV6-5 to TRBJ2-1; D not certain. Germline CDR1 reads MNHEY; CDR2 reads SVGAGI. The CDR3 contains 12 residues. V was shortened by 5 bases and J by 10 bases, with 12 bases between the two germline ends. The CDR3 coding sequence is TGTGCCAGCAGTACCGCGCGGCGGGAGCAGTTCTTC. Protein sequence: CASSTARREQFF.

This clone was seen a few times. The CDR3: CASSPRTVYNEQFF. Written as DNA, the CDR3 is TGTGCCAGCAGCCCCCGAACGGTTTACAATGAGCAGTTCTTC. This chain links TRBV16 with TRBJ2-1; D is uncertain. Looked up from germline, CDR1 is KGHSY and CDR2 is FQNENV. The CDR3 length is 14 residues. V shed 4 bases and J shed 4 bases, with 11 bases lying between them.

This clone has more than one count but fewer than ten. V is TRBV7-9 and J is TRBJ2-4; 9 positions match TRBD1. CDR1 is SEHNR, CDR2 FQNEAQ, per germline (reference sequence). The CDR3 spans 13 residues. Unmatched junction bases numbered 5, after V lost 4 bases and J lost 10 bases. The CDR3 protein is CASSYGTGTIQYF. In DNA form, the CDR3 reads TGTGCCAGCAGCTACGGGACAGGGACAATTCAGTACTTC.

This clone was seen a handful of times. The same CDR3 arises from other DNA sequences in this sample as well. The CDR3 here is CASSATSGGTDTQYF. Written as DNA, the CDR3 is TGTGCCAGCAGCGCAACTAGCGGGGGCACAGATACGCAGTATTTT. J is TRBJ2-3 and V is TRBV9; 10 positions agree with TRBD2. With V trimmed by 3 bases and J by 1 base, 2 bases remained unmatched. Germline CDR1 reads SGDLS; CDR2 reads YYNGEE. The CDR3 is 15 amino acids.

This clone turned up a few times. The chain is built from TRBV2 and TRBJ2-1, with TRBD2 matching 7 bases. The J segment lost 8 bases and the V segment lost 3 bases, leaving 10 bases of the junction unmatched. The germline V gene has CDR1 SNHLY and CDR2 FYNNEI. The CDR3 loop spans 15 amino acids. CDR3: CASSDFGQGGDEQFF. In nucleotides, the CDR3 is TGTGCCAGCAGTGACTTCGGTCAGGGAGGGGATGAGCAGTTCTTC. The variable domain in full, with the rest retrieved from reference TRBV2 and TRBJ2-1, is EPEVTQTPSHQVTQMGQEVILRCVPISNHLYFYWYRQILGQKVEFLVSFYNNEISEKSEIFDDQFSVERPDGSNFTLKIRSTKLEDSAMYFCASSDFGQGGDEQFFGPGTRLTVL.

The chain carries TRBV7-2 and TRBJ1-2; D is perhaps TRBD1 (5 bases). This CDR3 comprises 14 residues. V lost 2 bases and J 6 bases, leaving 13 bases between the germline ends. Germline values: CDR1 SGHTA, CDR2 FQGNSA. The CDR3, as DNA: TGTGCCAGCAGCTTACAGGGCCGTAGGAATGGCTACACCTTC. As protein: CASSLQGRRNGYTF.

The chain joins TRBV7-2 to TRBJ2-3, with TRBD2 matching over 10 bases. J lost 4 bases, V lost 1 base, and 8 bases had no gene match. Germline-derived CDR1 and CDR2 are SGHTA and FQGNSA. The CDR3 spans 17 residues. This chain's CDR3 is CASSLGASGSGSDTQYF. The CDR3, as DNA: TGTGCCAGCAGCTTAGGAGCTAGCGGGAGTGGATCAGATACGCAGTATTTT.